This T cell receptor beta chain was observed in a study of blood T cell repertoires in COVID-19. Study overall: The United States, Italy and Spain were the sources of the acute and convalescent COVID-19 samples. The analysed material was cDNA or gDNA that came from T cells, B-cell-depleted T cells, or PBMCs.

The authors' processing: Estimation of nucleated cell counts was performed using reference gene primer amplification. Some clones are missing from TCRdb's copy, which holds only in-frame ones; the method was immunoSEQ multiplex PCR. V and J calls and clone size are copied from that table; D and trimming were computed from the DNA. The table lists fewer than 90,000 clones, almost 85% of them singletons. J was trimmed by 6 bases and V by 3 bases; bases with no gene match: 4. Per the germline V gene, CDR1 is SGHRS and CDR2 is YFSETQ. The CDR3 length is 15 residues. The chain joins TRBV5-1 to TRBJ2-2, with 11 bases identical to TRBD1. This sequence was found in a man aged 65 to 85 with acute or convalescent COVID-19. The sequencing sample was made of peripheral blood. CDR3 sequence: CASSSPGQGAGELFF. The CDR3, as DNA: TGCGCCAGCAGCTCTCCGGGACAGGGGGCCGGGGAGCTGTTTTTT.